This T cell receptor beta chain emerged from a study of OX40 agonist ivuxolimab in advanced cancers. On the study more broadly: Antecedent anti-PD-1, anti-PD-L1 or anti-CTLA-4 therapy was permissible, with around 40% having received some. Partial responses, seen in three patients, involved one hepatocellular carcinoma and two cutaneous melanomas.

TCRdb keeps only in-frame clones here, not all; method: immunoSEQ multiplex PCR. The table includes about 67,000 clones, 85% detected once. With regard to this clone: The target antigen is unknown.

Germline V CDR1 and CDR2: MNHNY, SVGAGI (reference sequence). V was pared by 6 bases and J by 7 bases, with 15 bases between. This CDR3 region has 13 residues. Study results and caveats: Averaged across samples, CD8+ T cells carried more expanded clones than CD4+ did. No determination was made of the antigen specificity of the expanded peripheral T cells.

Material: CD4+ or CD8+ T cells sorted from blood, obtained in a trial of the OX40 agonist ivuxolimab. This receptor was identified in an adult with an advanced solid tumor such as melanoma, head and neck, liver or kidney cancer. V gene TRBV6-6 combines with J gene TRBJ1-1; a possible D gene is TRBD1 (5 bases). The CDR3 DNA is TGTGCCAGCAGCGGGGCGGGAGAAAATGAAGCTTTCTTT. Translation: CASSGAGENEAFF.